The 22 T cell receptor beta chains presented below share a single source sample, sequenced in a study of T-cell memory formation after mild COVID-19. TCRdb reprocessed the 5' RACE reads via MiXCR and lists one record per CDR3 protein. The sample lists under 300,000 distinct CDR3 sequences, over 8.5% occurring once. The sample comprised PBMCs or a T cell subset sorted from them (not recorded which). These receptors all stem from a young man who had mild COVID-19 (a few samples of this study predate the infection). Cell type and time point are not known.

This clonotype was picked up a small number of times. This chain uses TRBV20-1 with TRBJ2-3; a weak D match, TRBD1 (6 bases). The CDR3 has 13 amino acids. V was clipped by 7 bases and J by 4 bases, with 15 bases between them. CDR1 and CDR2 from the germline V gene are DFQATT and SNEGSKA (reference sequence). The DNA for the CDR3 is TGCAGTGGGTTAATCAGGGGTGCAGATACGCAGTATTTT. Translation: CSGLIRGADTQYF.

This clonotype was seen more than once but under ten times. CDR3: CASSPGGAVQETQYF. The CDR3 DNA reads TGTGCCAGCAGCCCCGGAGGAGCGGTGCAAGAGACCCAGTACTTC. The chain uses TRBV11-3 and TRBJ2-5; the D gene is possibly TRBD2 (5 bases). V lost 5 bases, J lost 2 bases, and 15 bases lay in between. Germline loops: CDR1 SGHNT, CDR2 YENEEA. The CDR3 is 15 amino acids.

This clonotype came up a few times. V is TRBV6-5 and J is TRBJ1-1, with a tentative D call TRBD1 (5 bases). V dropped 7 bases and J dropped 8 bases, with 17 bases sitting between them. The CDR3 loop spans 13 amino acids. CDR1 and CDR2 (germline): MNHEY, SVGAGI. CDR3 sequence (DNA): TGTGCCAGCACTTCGCCGGGCTGGGGGGAAGCTTTCTTT. Amino acids: CASTSPGWGEAFF.

CDR3 sequence: CASSLERGYYEQYV. Written as DNA, the CDR3 is TGTGCCAGCAGCTTAGAAAGGGGGTACTACGAGCAGTACGTC. The chain uses TRBV7-2 and TRBJ2-7, with D maybe TRBD1 (6 bases). Trimming pared 1 base from V and 3 bases from J, leaving 10 bases between. Per germline, CDR1 SGHTA and CDR2 FQGNSA. This CDR3 comprises 14 residues.

In this sample, this clonotype turned up a few times. The chain uses TRBV6-2 or TRBV6-3 and TRBJ2-3; TRBD2 agrees at 7 bases. Germline assignment: CDR1 MNHEY and CDR2 SVGEGT. This CDR3 is built from 14 residues. V shed 3 bases, J shed 3 bases, and the junction held 3 bases outside the gene matches. The chain's CDR3 is CASSYRAGTDTQYF. CDR3 DNA: TGTGCCAGCAGTTATCGAGCGGGGACAGATACGCAGTATTTT.

About this clonotype itself: The conserved final phenylalanine or tryptophan is absent from the CDR3, which likely points to a read error. CDR3 sequence (DNA): TGTGCCAGCAGCTCAATAGGCGGGGCGCGGAACCAGTACTTA. It yields the protein CASSSIGGARNQYL. This chain connects TRBV7-2 to TRBJ2-7; maybe TRBD2 (6 bases). The germline CDR1 and CDR2 sequences are SGHTA and FQGNSA. Trimming removed 4 bases from V and 10 bases from J, with 20 bases in between. CDR3 size: 14 residues.

The rearrangement uses TRBV5-1 and TRBJ1-2; D may be TRBD1 (5 bases). CDR1 is SGHRS and CDR2 is YFSETQ in the germline V gene. Trimming shortened V by 0 bases and J by 0 bases, and 9 bases separated the two germline ends. The CDR3 length is 15 residues. CDR3 nucleotides: TGCGCCAGCAGCTTGGAGGGGACTTCTAACTATGGCTACACCTTC. Translating gives CASSLEGTSNYGYTF.

This clonotype was detected only a few times. The chain carries TRBV12-3 or TRBV12-4 and TRBJ1-2, with 9 bases identical to TRBD1. The CDR3 has 14 residues. V lost 5 bases to trimming and J lost 6 bases; unmatched junction nucleotides: 7. The CDR3 spells CASSLTGGRNGYTF. The CDR3 bases are TGTGCCAGCAGTCTTACAGGGGGCAGAAATGGCTACACCTTC.

This clonotype was counted only a few times. The chain carries TRBV4-3 and TRBJ1-3; no definite D call. V lost 0 bases and J 4 bases, leaving 13 bases between the germline ends. The CDR3 runs to 16 residues. Germline lookup yields CDR1 LGHNA and CDR2 YSLEER. The CDR3 sequence is CASSQDWAGSGNTIYF. CDR3 sequence (DNA): TGCGCCAGCAGCCAAGATTGGGCAGGTTCGGGAAACACCATATATTTT.

V gene TRBV3-1 combines with J gene TRBJ1-5, with TRBD1 identical over 9 bases. Germline loops: CDR1 LGHDT, CDR2 YNNKEL (reference sequence). This CDR3 has 15 residues. V shed 3 bases, J shed 7 bases, and the junction held 7 bases outside the gene matches. This CDR3 reads CASSQGTGTDQPQHF. CDR3 sequence (DNA): TGTGCCAGCAGCCAGGGGACAGGGACCGACCAGCCCCAGCATTTT.

V is TRBV4-1 and J is TRBJ2-5; D is perhaps TRBD1 (5 bases). This CDR3 spans 14 amino acids. Germline assignment: CDR1 MGHRA and CDR2 YSYEKL. Trimming shortened V by 4 bases and J by 3 bases, and 12 bases separated the two germline ends. For the CDR3, the DNA is TGCGCCAGCAGCCTTAGGACAACCAAAGAGACCCAGTACTTC. Encoded protein: CASSLRTTKETQYF.

The gene calls are TRBV7-3 and TRBJ2-2, with 7 bases fitting TRBD1. This CDR3 spans 17 amino acids. CDR1 and CDR2 from the germline V gene are SGHTA and FQGTGA. J gave up 3 bases and V 2 bases, and 9 bases lay outside the gene matches. The CDR3 reads CASSLLSGQYYTGELFF. The CDR3, as DNA: TGTGCCAGCAGCTTACTATCGGGACAGTATTACACCGGGGAGCTGTTTTTT.

This clonotype was detected many times. The V and J genes are TRBV20-1 and TRBJ2-3; D is unresolved. CDR3 length: 12 residues. The V end was cut by 5 bases, the J end by 0 bases, with 6 bases between. Germline CDR1 and CDR2: DFQATT and SNEGSKA (reference sequence). In DNA form, the CDR3 reads TGCAGTGCTCCTCGGAGCACAGATACGCAGTATTTT. It specifies CSAPRSTDTQYF.

This clonotype has only a few counts. The CDR3 DNA reads as TGCGCCAGCAAGTACGGACAGCAGCAAGAGACCCAGTACTTC. Translated: CASKYGQQQETQYF. This chain connects TRBV5-1 to TRBJ2-5; perhaps TRBD1 as D (6 bases). CDR3 length equals 14 residues. Deletions cut 6 bases from V and 2 bases from J, with 14 bases between. CDR1 and CDR2 from the germline V gene are SGHRS and YFSETQ. The whole variable domain, filled in from reference TRBV5-1 and TRBJ2-5, reads KAGVTQTPRYLIKTRGQQVTLSCSPISGHRSVSWYQQTPGQGLQFLFEYFSETQRNKGNFPGRFSGRQFSNSRSEMNVSTLELGDSALYLCASKYGQQQETQYFGPGTRLLVL.

In this sample, this clonotype turned up a few times. V is TRBV27 and J is TRBJ2-5, with D uncertain. Trimming stripped 5 bases from V and 5 bases from J, with 21 bases between. The CDR3 contains 16 residues. Germline CDR1 is MNHEY and CDR2 is SMNVEV (reference sequence). The CDR3 is CASSVDRVLGPETQYF. The CDR3 DNA follows: TGTGCCAGCAGTGTCGACCGGGTCCTGGGTCCGGAGACCCAGTACTTC.

The rearrangement joins TRBV5-1 to TRBJ2-3, with D perhaps matching TRBD1 (5 bases). Germline CDR1 reads SGHRS; CDR2 reads YFSETQ. This CDR3 has 16 amino acids. Trimming took off 0 bases at V and 3 bases at J, with 14 bases between the two ends. The CDR3 DNA is TGCGCCAGCAGCTTGGCCCTGCGACAGACGACAGATACGCAGTATTTT. Residues: CASSLALRQTTDTQYF.

This clonotype has just a few counts. This rearrangement joins TRBV7-9 to TRBJ2-7; D may match TRBD1 or TRBD2 (6 bases each). Germline V CDR1 and CDR2: SEHNR, FQNEAQ (reference sequence). The CDR3 is 12 amino acids. V shed 6 bases and J shed 9 bases, with 15 bases lying between them. The CDR3 reads CASSFRQEGQYV. The CDR3 DNA reads TGTGCCAGCAGTTTTAGACAGGAGGGGCAGTACGTC.

This clonotype has a handful of counts. The chain combines TRBV3-1 with TRBJ1-3; no firm D call. This CDR3 comprises 14 residues. Trimming cost V 4 bases and J 4 bases, with 11 bases left between them. Germline CDR1 LGHDT, CDR2 YNNKEL (reference sequence). In nucleotides, the CDR3 is TGTGCCAGCAGCCTACCCGAAACAGGAAACACCATATATTTT. It specifies CASSLPETGNTIYF.

The chain employs TRBV10-3 and TRBJ2-1; D might be TRBD1 or TRBD2, each matching 5 bases. Trimming pared 6 bases from V and 6 bases from J, leaving 6 bases between. Germline loops: CDR1 ENHRY, CDR2 SYGVKD. The CDR3 contains 11 residues. In DNA form, the CDR3 reads TGTGCCATCAGGGGACCCAATGAGCAGTTCTTC. This sequence encodes CAIRGPNEQFF.

This clonotype was picked up many times. The chain links TRBV6-6 to TRBJ2-3; 8 bases line up with TRBD1. V gave up 2 bases and J gave up 3 bases; unmatched junction bases: 4. CDR3 length: 15 residues. Germline V gene data show CDR1 as MNHNY and CDR2 as SVGAGI (reference sequence). CDR3 region: CASSYQGARTDTQYF. CDR3 DNA: TGTGCCAGCAGTTACCAGGGGGCTCGGACAGATACGCAGTATTTT.

The chain carries TRBV7-3 and TRBJ2-2, with TRBD1 identical over 9 bases. This CDR3 region has 16 residues. Losses at the gene ends were 4 bases for V and 3 bases for J; bases not matched to a gene: 6. Germline lookup yields CDR1 SGHTA and CDR2 FQGTGA. The DNA for the CDR3 is TGTGCCAGCAGCTCACGGACAGGGGCTGACACCGGGGAGCTGTTTTTT. This gives the protein CASSSRTGADTGELFF.

The genes are TRBV6-5 and TRBJ1-1; D perhaps matches TRBD1 (6 bases). Germline assignment: CDR1 MNHEY and CDR2 SVGAGI. The CDR3 is 13 residues long. V lost 5 bases and J 5 bases, leaving 12 bases between the germline ends. CDR3 bases: TGTGCCAGCAGTGAAAACGGACAGACTGAAGCTTTCTTT. Translation gives CASSENGQTEAFF.